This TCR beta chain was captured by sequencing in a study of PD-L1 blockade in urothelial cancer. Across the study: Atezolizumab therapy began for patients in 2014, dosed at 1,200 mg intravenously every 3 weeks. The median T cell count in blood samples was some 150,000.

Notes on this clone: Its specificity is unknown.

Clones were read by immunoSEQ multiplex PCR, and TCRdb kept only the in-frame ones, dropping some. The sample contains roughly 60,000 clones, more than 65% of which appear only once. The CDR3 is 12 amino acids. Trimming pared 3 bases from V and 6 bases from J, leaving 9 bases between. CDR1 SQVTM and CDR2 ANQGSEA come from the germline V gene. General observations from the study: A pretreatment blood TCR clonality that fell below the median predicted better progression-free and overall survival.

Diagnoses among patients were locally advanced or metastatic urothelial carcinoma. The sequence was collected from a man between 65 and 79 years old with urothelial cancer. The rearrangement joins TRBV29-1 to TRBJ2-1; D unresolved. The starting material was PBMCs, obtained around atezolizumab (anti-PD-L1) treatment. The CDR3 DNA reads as TGCAGCGTTGATGGTAGTTTCAATGAGCAGTTCTTC. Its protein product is CSVDGSFNEQFF.